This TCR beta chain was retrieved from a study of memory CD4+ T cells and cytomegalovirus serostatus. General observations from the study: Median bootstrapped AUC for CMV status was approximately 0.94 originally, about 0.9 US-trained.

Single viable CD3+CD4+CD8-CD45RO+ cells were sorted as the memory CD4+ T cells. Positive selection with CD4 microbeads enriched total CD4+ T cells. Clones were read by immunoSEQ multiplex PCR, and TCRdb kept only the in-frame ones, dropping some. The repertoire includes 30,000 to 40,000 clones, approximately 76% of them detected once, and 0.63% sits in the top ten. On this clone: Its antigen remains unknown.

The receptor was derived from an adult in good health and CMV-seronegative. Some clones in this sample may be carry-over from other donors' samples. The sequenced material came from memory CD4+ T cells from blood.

The DNA for the CDR3 is TGTGCCAGCTCCGACAACAATGGAAACACCATATATTTT. The encoded protein is CASSDNNGNTIYF. The chain carries TRBV18 and TRBJ1-3; D uncertain. The V and J ends lost 6 bases and 3 bases respectively, with 9 bases between them. The germline V gene encodes CDR1 KGHSH and CDR2 LQKENI. This CDR3 region has 13 residues.